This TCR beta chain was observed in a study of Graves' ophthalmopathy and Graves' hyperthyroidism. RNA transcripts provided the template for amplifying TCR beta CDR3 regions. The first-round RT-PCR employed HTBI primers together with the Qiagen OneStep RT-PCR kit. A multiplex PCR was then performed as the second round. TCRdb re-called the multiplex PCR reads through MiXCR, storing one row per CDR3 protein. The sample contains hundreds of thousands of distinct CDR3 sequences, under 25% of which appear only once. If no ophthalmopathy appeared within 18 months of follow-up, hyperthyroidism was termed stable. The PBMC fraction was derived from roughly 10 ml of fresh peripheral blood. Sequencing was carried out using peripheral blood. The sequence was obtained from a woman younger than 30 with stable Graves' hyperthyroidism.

CDR3 coding DNA: TGCAGTGCTAGAAGTGGGGGCCACACTGAAGCTTTCTTT. Amino acids: CSARSGGHTEAFF. The chain has TRBV20-1 and TRBJ1-1; perhaps TRBD1 as D (6 bases). The CDR3 is 13 amino acids. V was clipped by 2 bases and J by 3 bases, with 10 bases between them. Germline V CDR1 and CDR2: DFQATT, SNEGSKA (reference sequence).